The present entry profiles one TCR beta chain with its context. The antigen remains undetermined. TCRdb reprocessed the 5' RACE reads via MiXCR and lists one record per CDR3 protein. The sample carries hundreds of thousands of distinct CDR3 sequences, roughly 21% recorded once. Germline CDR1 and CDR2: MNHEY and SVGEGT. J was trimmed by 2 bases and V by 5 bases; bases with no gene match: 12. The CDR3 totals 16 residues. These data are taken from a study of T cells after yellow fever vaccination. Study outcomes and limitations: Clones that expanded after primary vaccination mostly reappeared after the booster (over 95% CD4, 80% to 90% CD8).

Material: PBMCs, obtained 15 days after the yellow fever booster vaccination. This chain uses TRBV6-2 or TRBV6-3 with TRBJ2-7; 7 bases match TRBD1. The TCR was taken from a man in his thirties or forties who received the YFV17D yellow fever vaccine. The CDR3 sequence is CASSQDLRQGTYEQYF. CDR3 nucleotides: TGTGCCAGCAGTCAAGACCTTCGACAGGGAACCTACGAGCAGTACTTC.